Reported below is one TCR beta chain. Trimming pared 2 bases from V and 16 bases from J, leaving 12 bases between. This CDR3 comprises 11 residues. This record comes from a study of blood T cell repertoires in COVID-19. At the level of the study: The cDNA or gDNA used as material had been derived from T cells, B-cell-depleted T cells, or PBMCs.

In the original workflow: Estimation of nucleated cell counts relied on the amplification of reference gene primers. Here immunoSEQ multiplex PCR was the method, and the copy in TCRdb shows in-frame clones only, minus some. V and J calls and clone size are those listed in that table; D and trimming were worked out from the DNA. The repertoire holds approximately 50,000 clones, around 90% seen once, with approximately 5.9% in the top ten. This chain joins TRBV12-3 or TRBV12-4 and TRBJ2-1, with a possible D match to TRBD2 (6 bases). This TCR was sampled from a man aged 45-60 years with active COVID-19. Sequenced sample: peripheral blood. The CDR3 here is CASSLTSLVFF. DNA for the CDR3: TGTGCCAGCAGTTTAACTAGCCTGGTTTTCTTC.